This T cell receptor (beta chain) appears in the sequencing data of a study of T-cell reconstitution after alpha-beta-depleted transplantation in children. Using unique molecular identifiers, the investigators prepared the TCRbeta library. TCRdb reanalysed the PCR reads using MiXCR and keeps one entry per CDR3 protein. The sample lists 98,000 or so distinct CDR3 sequences; roughly a quarter were seen once. Trimming took 3 bases from V and 4 from J, leaving 14 bases between them. The CDR3 extends over 15 amino acids. The germline V gene encodes CDR1 SGHTA and CDR2 FQGNSA. This clonotype was counted ten times or more.

The sequence was collected from a boy aged 2-9 years with acute lymphoblastic leukemia, due to receive a stem cell transplant. Sequencing used PBMCs, obtained before TCRalphabeta/CD19-depleted stem cell transplant. The gene calls are TRBV7-2 and TRBJ2-3; tentatively, D is TRBD1 or TRBD2 (5 bases each). CDR3 in amino acids: CASSLLLGGADTQYF. DNA of the CDR3: TGTGCCAGCAGCTTGCTGCTTGGGGGTGCAGATACGCAGTATTTT. Based on the CDR3 plus reference TRBV7-2 and TRBJ2-3, the full variable domain is GAGVSQSPSNKVTEKGKDVELRCDPISGHTALYWYRQSLGQGLEFLIYFQGNSAPDKSGLPSDRFSAERTGGSVSTLTIQRTQQEDSAVYLCASSLLLGGADTQYFGPGTRLTVL.